This T cell receptor beta chain was identified during a study of CD8+ T cells in alopecia areata. Turning to the study itself: Treated individuals took tofacitinib by mouth, 5 to 10 mg twice daily. Tofacitinib administration persisted for 6 to 18 months, succeeded by 6 months off drug.

The CDR3 runs 13 residues. Germline CDR1 and CDR2: SQVTM and ANQGSEA. Trimming pared 5 bases from V and 6 bases from J, leaving 13 bases between. About this clone itself: Its antigen is unknown.

Investigators isolated RNA and reverse transcribed it into cDNA to act as the sequencing template. Method: immunoSEQ multiplex PCR; TCRdb's copy keeps in-frame clones and lacks some. Here the sample spans approximately 200,000 clones, 60% being singletons. Treatment described: oral pan-JAK inhibitor, 5-10 mg twice daily. The sorting of PBMCs gave CD4+ and CD8+ T cells. Notes on the study in general: Higher clonality and more expanded CD8+ clones appeared in lesional than normal scalp.

The receptor comes from a human donor with alopecia areata. The V call is TRBV29-1, the J call TRBJ2-2, with D perhaps TRBD2 (6 bases). The sample consisted of CD4+ T cells sorted from blood, taken at week 4, from a patient treated with tofacitinib. DNA for the CDR3: TGCAGCGTTCAGAAGGGCGGGGCCGGGGAGCTGTTTTTT. It yields the protein CSVQKGGAGELFF.